This T cell receptor (beta chain) originates from a study of cytomegalovirus exposure and HLA in healthy donors. With 60 Vbeta and 13 Jbeta primers, the PCR was carried out. Only in-frame clones appear in the TCRdb table, and some are missing; sequencing was by immunoSEQ multiplex PCR. Seen here are about 140,000 clones, roughly 9% observed once, and the top ten hold roughly 7.2%. This clone was observed a few times. Its specificity is not known. The germline gives CDR1 SGHRS, CDR2 YFSETQ. This CDR3 contains 14 residues. V lost 7 bases to trimming and J lost 1 base; unmatched junction nucleotides: 6. Overall study results and limits: Reports showed the classifier diagnosing cytomegalovirus status with high specificity and sensitivity. In a later analysis, at a false discovery rate of 0.05, 16,951 TCR beta sequences matched HLA alleles. In an earlier analysis, productive rearrangement rates for most beta V segments clustered near 90% or 30%.

V gene TRBV5-1 combines with J gene TRBJ1-1, with 8 positions matching TRBD1. Source material: PBMCs. The sequence derives from a woman aged 40 to 50 in good health and CMV-seropositive. The CDR3 loop reads CASLQGTGNTEAFF. Here the CDR3 DNA reads TGCGCCAGCCTCCAAGGGACAGGGAACACTGAAGCTTTCTTT.